What follows are 5 T cell receptor beta chains derived from one specimen sequenced in a study of T-cell memory formation after mild COVID-19 (dated by TCRdb to about 2021). Libraries were made using 5' RACE. Sequencing instrument: Illumina NovaSeq 6000. TCRdb reprocessed the public reads (quality trimming at Q25 with fastp, clone calling with MiXCR) and kept in-frame beta chains. Identical CDR3 protein sequences are pooled into one entry, listed with their most common genes and DNA. Across this sample there are fewer than 200,000 distinct CDR3 sequences, with around 13% seen only once. Clones ranked in the top ten supply approximately 3.5% of the sample. Sequencing was carried out using PBMCs or a T cell subset sorted from them (not recorded which). These TCRs come from a man in his late teens or twenties who had mild COVID-19 (a few samples of this study predate the infection). The sample titles of this study are shuffled in the database, so cell type and time point are left out; the donor was told from shared clones.

V is TRBV15 and J is TRBJ2-1; D ambiguous. CDR3 length equals 11 residues. Trimming left V 7 bases short and J 10 bases short, with 11 bases between. Looked up from germline, CDR1 is LNHNV and CDR2 is YYDKDF (reference sequence). CDR3 residues: CATKENTEQFF. CDR3 bases: TGTGCCACCAAGGAGAATACGGAGCAGTTCTTC.

This sequence joins TRBV28 and TRBJ2-4; D is perhaps TRBD2 (6 bases). V gave up 6 bases and J gave up 13 bases, with 13 bases separating them. CDR1 is MDHEN, CDR2 SYDVKM, per germline. The CDR3 length is 11 residues. The CDR3 loop reads CASSQEGRQYF. As DNA, the CDR3 is TGTGCCAGCAGCCAGGAGGGGCGCCAGTACTTC.

This clonotype has a handful of counts. The chain joins TRBV15 to TRBJ1-5; D uncertain. The CDR3 consists of 12 residues. Germline V gives CDR1 LNHNV, CDR2 YYDKDF (reference sequence). V was cut by 0 bases and J by 11 bases, with 8 bases left in between. The DNA for the CDR3 is TGTGCCACCAGCAGAGACAAGCGGGCCCAGCATTTT. Its protein product is CATSRDKRAQHF.

The rearrangement joins TRBV7-2 to TRBJ2-3, with D possibly called TRBD1 or TRBD2 (5 bases each). The V end lost 3 bases, the J end lost 4 bases, and 11 bases lay between the germline ends. Germline V CDR1 and CDR2: SGHTA, FQGNSA. The CDR3 totals 14 residues. CDR3 in amino acids: CASSFGRGSDTQYF. The CDR3 region has the DNA TGTGCCAGCAGCTTCGGACGGGGCTCAGATACGCAGTATTTT.

Comment on this clonotype: A clone one base away is much larger, so this may be a read error. The chain couples TRBV7-3 to TRBJ2-3, with TRBD2 as a possible D gene (5 bases). The ends were cut back, 3 bases at V and 7 bases at J, with 14 bases in the middle. CDR1 is SGHTA and CDR2 is FQGTGA in the germline V gene. The CDR3 covers 14 residues. CDR3 sequence (DNA): TGTGCCAGCAGCTTGGACTGGCAAGGGTATACGCAGTATTTT. As protein: CASSLDWQGYTQYF.